Presented here are 29 T cell receptor beta chains from one specimen sequenced in a study of T cell changes during pregnancy in multiple sclerosis. Using immunoSEQ multiplex PCR, the repertoire was profiled, and TCRdb retains in-frame clones only, with some absent. The sample lists about 48,000 clones; approximately 88% were seen once. This specimen consisted of CD4+ T cells from peripheral blood mononuclear cells, obtained in the second trimester of pregnancy. These receptors originate from a female donor with multiple sclerosis, enrolled in a pregnancy study.

The chain has TRBV7-2 and TRBJ1-2, with no clear D. Per the germline V gene, CDR1 is SGHTA and CDR2 is FQGNSA. Trimming stripped 1 base from V and 3 bases from J, with 6 bases between. There are 13 residues in the CDR3. This CDR3 reads CASSLGPDYGYTF. CDR3 in DNA: TGTGCCAGCAGCTTAGGTCCGGACTATGGCTACACCTTC.

The CDR3 DNA is TGTGCCAGCCTTTCCGGGTATGGCTACACCTTC. Its protein product is CASLSGYGYTF. This chain uses TRBV6-1 with TRBJ1-2; the D is unclear. The V end was cut by 8 bases, the J end by 5 bases, with 9 bases between. Looked up from germline, CDR1 is MNHNS and CDR2 is SASEGT. The CDR3 is 11 residues long.

The chain joins TRBV7-2 to TRBJ2-3, with D uncertain. Trimming cost V 4 bases and J 3 bases, with 8 bases left between them. This CDR3 has 13 amino acids. CDR1 is SGHTA, CDR2 FQGNSA, per germline. The CDR3 spells CASSYKWTDTQYF. CDR3 nucleotides: TGTGCCAGCAGCTACAAGTGGACAGATACGCAGTATTTT.

The chain recombines TRBV27 with TRBJ2-2, with 10 bases that match TRBD1. Per the germline V gene, CDR1 is MNHEY and CDR2 is SMNVEV (reference sequence). There are 16 residues in the CDR3. With 5 bases clipped from V and 4 bases from J, the junction kept 7 bases outside the gene matches. In nucleotides, the CDR3 is TGTGCCAGCAGTCCCCGACAGGGGGCGGTCACCGGGGAGCTGTTTTTT. It yields the protein CASSPRQGAVTGELFF.

CDR3 sequence: CARSHPLAGVNEQYF. The CDR3 region has the DNA TGTGCCAGAAGCCACCCGTTAGCGGGAGTTAACGAGCAGTACTTC. The chain joins TRBV5-3 to TRBJ2-7; 9 nucleotides align to TRBD2. TRBV5-3 carries the ORF label, with uncertain function. V was clipped by 4 bases and J by 5 bases; unmatched bases: 10. CDR3 length: 15 amino acids.

This chain uses TRBV10-3 with TRBJ2-1, with D perhaps TRBD2 (6 bases). The CDR3 runs to 17 residues. Germline V gene sequence: CDR1 ENHRY, CDR2 SYGVKD. Trimming took 4 bases from V and 5 from J, leaving 21 bases between them. The CDR3 nucleotides read TGTGCCATCAGTGTGGAGGGAGTGGCCTCCTACGACAATGAGCAGTTCTTC. Encoded protein: CAISVEGVASYDNEQFF.

This chain connects TRBV5-8 to TRBJ2-1, with 12 bases lining up with TRBD2. CDR1 and CDR2 from the germline V gene are SGHTS and YDEGEE. CDR3 length: 20 amino acids. V was pared by 3 bases and J by 7 bases, with 20 bases of the junction left unmatched. In DNA form, the CDR3 reads TGTGCCAGCAGCTCGGAACTAGCGGGAGGTCTAGTAGGAGCCCGGAATGAGCAGTTCTTC. Its protein product is CASSSELAGGLVGARNEQFF.

The chain joins TRBV27 to TRBJ2-7, with D possibly TRBD1 on 7 matching bases. CDR3 length: 17 amino acids. V dropped 6 bases and J dropped 2 bases, with 23 bases sitting between them. Germline CDR1 reads MNHEY; CDR2 reads SMNVEV (reference sequence). The CDR3 sequence is CASRLDKGAGGPYEQYF. DNA for the CDR3: TGTGCCAGCAGACTCGACAAGGGGGCCGGGGGTCCCTACGAGCAGTACTTC.

The genes are TRBV7-2 and TRBJ1-4; D unresolved. The germline gives CDR1 SGHTA, CDR2 FQGNSA. V gave up 1 base and J gave up 4 bases, with 4 bases separating them. There are 13 residues in the CDR3. CDR3 in DNA: TGTGCCAGCAGCTTAGGCTATAATGAAAAACTGTTTTTT. It specifies CASSLGYNEKLFF.

The chain recombines TRBV10-2 with TRBJ1-5, with D possibly matching TRBD1 (6 bases). Germline V gives CDR1 WSHSY, CDR2 SAAADI. V was cut by 6 bases and J by 1 base, with 7 bases left in between. The CDR3 runs 13 residues. CDR3 loop: CASRQGSNQPQHF. For the CDR3, the DNA is TGCGCCAGCAGACAGGGCAGCAATCAGCCCCAGCATTTT.

The chain carries TRBV5-5 and TRBJ2-2, with 8 bases fitting TRBD2. Germline V gene data show CDR1 as SGHKS and CDR2 as YYEKEE (reference sequence). V lost 5 bases, J lost 2 bases, and 11 bases stayed unmatched. This CDR3 is built from 17 residues. This chain's CDR3 is CASSPRFSGSNTGELFF. In DNA, the CDR3 is TGTGCCAGCAGTCCCCGTTTCAGCGGGAGTAACACCGGGGAGCTGTTTTTT.

The chain uses TRBV19 and TRBJ2-1; 7 nucleotides line up with TRBD2. CDR1 and CDR2 from the germline V gene are LNHDA and SQIVND (reference sequence). V was clipped by 5 bases and J by 12 bases; unmatched bases: 13. The CDR3 is made up of 14 amino acids. As DNA, the CDR3 is TGTGCCAGTAGTGATATAGCGGGCTCAAGGTGGCAGTTCTTC. Translation gives CASSDIAGSRWQFF.

This chain joins TRBV19 and TRBJ2-2, with TRBD1 identical over 7 bases. CDR1 LNHDA and CDR2 SQIVND come from the germline V gene (reference sequence). V shed 2 bases, J shed 6 bases, and the junction held 6 bases outside the gene matches. The CDR3 covers 15 residues. CDR3: CASSINRGVAGELFF. Here the CDR3 DNA reads TGTGCCAGTAGTATAAACAGGGGCGTCGCCGGGGAGCTGTTTTTT.

The chain is built from TRBV5-6 and TRBJ1-2; D is uncertain. There are 15 residues in the CDR3. Per germline, CDR1 SGHDT and CDR2 YYEEEE. Trimming left V 2 bases short and J 5 bases short, with 16 bases between. The CDR3 region is CASSLGSRSTYGYTF. CDR3 DNA: TGTGCCAGCAGCTTAGGATCACGGAGTACTTATGGCTACACCTTC.

The chain employs TRBV16 and TRBJ1-2; 7 nucleotides match TRBD1. V trimming: 0 bases; J trimming: 8 bases; junction bases outside the gene matches: 6. This CDR3 spans 14 amino acids. Germline CDR1 KGHSY, CDR2 FQNENV. The CDR3 DNA reads TGTGCCAGCAGCCAATCTATAGGGGGCAGCGGCTACACCTTC. It encodes CASSQSIGGSGYTF.

This clone was seen only once. The junction differs from germline at one of its ends, possibly a read error. This chain links TRBV30 with TRBJ1-5, with a tentative D call TRBD1 (5 bases). The length of the CDR3 is 11 residues. Germline CDR1 reads GTSNPN; CDR2 reads SVGIG (reference sequence). This chain's CDR3 is CAWSDGSAQGF. The CDR3 coding sequence is TGTGCCTGGAGTGACGGCAGCGCCCAGGGATTT. Full variable domain (missing parts from reference TRBV30 and TRBJ1-5): SQTIHQWPATLVQPVGSPLSLECTVEGTSNPNLYWYRQAAGRGLQLLFYSVGIGQISSEVPQNLSASRPQDRQFILSSKKLLLSDSGFYLCAWSDGSAQGFGDGTRLSIL.

The V and J genes are TRBV7-8 and TRBJ2-5; D is perhaps TRBD1 (5 bases). CDR3 size: 14 residues. V gave up 5 bases and J gave up 2 bases, with 12 bases separating them. Germline V CDR1 and CDR2: SGHVS, FQNEAQ. CDR3 nucleotide sequence: TGTGCCAGCAGCCTGACAGAGAAACAAGAGACCCAGTACTTC. It codes for CASSLTEKQETQYF. The whole variable domain, filled in from reference TRBV7-8 and TRBJ2-5, reads GAGVSQSPRYKVAKRGQDVALRCDPISGHVSLFWYQQALGQGPEFLTYFQNEAQLDKSGLPSDRFFAERPEGSVSTLKIQRTQQEDSAVYLCASSLTEKQETQYFGPGTRLLVL.

The J gene is TRBJ1-5, the V gene TRBV6-6, with D maybe TRBD1 (6 bases). The CDR3 is 16 residues long. V dropped 4 bases and J dropped 5 bases, with 18 bases sitting between them. The germline V gene encodes CDR1 MNHNY and CDR2 SVGAGI (reference sequence). The CDR3 sequence is CASSWGGLGYDQPQHF. The DNA of the CDR3 is TGTGCCAGCAGTTGGGGGGGGCTCGGGTACGATCAGCCCCAGCATTTT.

V usage is TRBV29-1 and J usage is TRBJ2-1, with D possibly TRBD1 on 6 matching bases. The CDR3 totals 12 residues. Germline CDR1 and CDR2: SQVTM and ANQGSEA. Trimming cost V 4 bases and J 8 bases, with 12 bases left between them. The CDR3 spells CSVAQGYHEQFF. Here the CDR3 DNA reads TGCAGCGTTGCACAGGGTTATCATGAGCAGTTCTTC.

This clone appeared a few times. CDR3 bases: TGTGCCAGCAAGGGGTTGTACAATGAGCAGTTCTTC. This sequence encodes CASKGLYNEQFF. This chain joins TRBV2 and TRBJ2-1; D might be TRBD1 (5 bases). The CDR3 spans 12 residues. V lost 7 bases to trimming and J lost 4 bases, with 8 bases between them. Germline V gene lookup returns CDR1 SNHLY and CDR2 FYNNEI.

The genes are TRBV28 and TRBJ1-2; 9 nucleotides match TRBD1. The CDR3 runs to 13 residues. V shed 6 bases and J 7 bases; nucleotides not matched to a gene: 6. CDR1 is MDHEN, CDR2 SYDVKM, per germline. Here the CDR3 reads CASSRGQGRGYTF. CDR3 nucleotides: TGTGCCAGCAGCCGCGGACAGGGGCGTGGCTACACCTTC.

CDR3 nucleotide sequence: TGCGCCAGCAGCTCGGACGGGACTAGCAGAGAGACCCAGTACTTC. It is translated as CASSSDGTSRETQYF. The rearrangement uses TRBV5-1 and TRBJ2-5; 9 bases agree with TRBD2. There are 15 residues in the CDR3. After removal of 3 bases from V and 4 bases from J, the junction contained 7 bases not matched to a gene. From germline, CDR1 is SGHRS and CDR2 YFSETQ.

With regard to this clone: The germline gene is not matched at one end of the junction; a read error may be the cause. The rearrangement links TRBV18 to TRBJ1-5; the D gene is possibly TRBD1 (6 bases). Germline V gives CDR1 KGHSH, CDR2 LQKENI. CDR3 size: 14 residues. In nucleotides, the CDR3 is TGTGCCAGCTCCCCACAGGGAGCGGATCAGCCCCAGCATTTT. This codes for CASSPQGADQPQHF.

This rearrangement joins TRBV5-1 to TRBJ2-3, with 10 bases identical to TRBD2. CDR1 is SGHRS, CDR2 YFSETQ, per germline. The trim removed 4 bases at V and 5 bases at J, leaving 13 bases unmatched. This CDR3 spans 17 amino acids. DNA of the CDR3: TGCGCCAGCAGCAAGGACGGACTAGCGGAGATGGGAGATACGCAGTATTTT. It specifies CASSKDGLAEMGDTQYF.

This chain connects TRBV6-5 to TRBJ1-2; 7 positions match TRBD1. The germline V gene has CDR1 MNHEY and CDR2 SVGAGI. V lost 5 bases and J lost 6; bases outside the gene matches: 12. The CDR3 is 15 amino acids. CDR3 nucleotide sequence: TGTGCCAGCAGTCCACTAGGACAGGATACTAATGGCTACACCTTC. This codes for CASSPLGQDTNGYTF.

Only a few counts were recorded for this clone. The CDR3: CASRTSGLYNEQFF. DNA of the CDR3: TGTGCCAGCAGAACTAGCGGACTCTACAATGAGCAGTTCTTC. The V call is TRBV2, the J call TRBJ2-1; TRBD2 aligns across 8 bases. CDR1 is SNHLY, CDR2 FYNNEI, per germline. The CDR3 has 14 amino acids. With V trimmed by 6 bases and J by 3 bases, 4 bases remained unmatched.

The V gene is TRBV18, the J gene TRBJ2-7, with a weak D call TRBD1 (5 bases). V lost 4 bases and J 2 bases, leaving 12 bases between the germline ends. CDR3 length: 14 residues. Germline CDR1 reads KGHSH; CDR2 reads LQKENI. The CDR3 DNA reads as TGTGCCAGCTCACTCGGCAGGGATACCTACGAGCAGTACTTC. This sequence encodes CASSLGRDTYEQYF.

V and J are TRBV5-4 and TRBJ2-3, with 14 bases identical to TRBD2. There are 17 residues in the CDR3. V shed 3 bases, J shed 2 bases, and the junction held 5 bases outside the gene matches. Germline V gene lookup returns CDR1 SGHNT and CDR2 YYREEE (reference sequence). Here the CDR3 reads CASSSPTSGRVTDTQYF. As DNA, the CDR3 is TGTGCCAGCAGCTCCCCGACTAGCGGGAGGGTCACAGATACGCAGTATTTT.

This clone was found once. As DNA, the CDR3 is TGTGCCTGGACATCAGGGGGCAAATGCACTGAAGCTTTCTTT. It is translated as CAWTSGGKCTEAFF. V and J are TRBV30 and TRBJ1-1; TRBD1 matches 8 bases. V was clipped by 4 bases and J by 4 bases; unmatched bases: 8. Per germline, CDR1 GTSNPN and CDR2 SVGIG (reference sequence). The CDR3 totals 14 residues.